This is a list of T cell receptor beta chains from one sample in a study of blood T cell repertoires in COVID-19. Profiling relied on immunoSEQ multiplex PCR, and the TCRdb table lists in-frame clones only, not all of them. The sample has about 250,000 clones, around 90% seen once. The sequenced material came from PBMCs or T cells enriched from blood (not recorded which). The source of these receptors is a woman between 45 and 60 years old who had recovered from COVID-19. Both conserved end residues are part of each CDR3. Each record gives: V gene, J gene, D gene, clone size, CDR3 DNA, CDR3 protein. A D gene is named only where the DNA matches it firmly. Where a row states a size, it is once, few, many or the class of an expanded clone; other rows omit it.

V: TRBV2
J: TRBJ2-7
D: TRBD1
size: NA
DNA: TGTGCCAGCAGCAGGGACAGGTCGATTAACTACGAGCAGTACTTC
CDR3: CASSRDRSINYEQYF

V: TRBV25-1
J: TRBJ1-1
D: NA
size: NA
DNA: TGTGCCAGCAGTGATGGCAGTTGGGCTTTCTTT
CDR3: CASSDGSWAFF

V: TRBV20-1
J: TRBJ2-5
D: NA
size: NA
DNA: TGCAGTGCTAGTCGGCGGGAAGAGACCCAGTACTTC
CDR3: CSASRREETQYF

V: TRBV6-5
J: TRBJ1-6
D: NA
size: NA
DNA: TGTGCCAGCAGTTCAGGGTCTGTTAGAAGTTCACCCCTCCACTTT
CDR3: CASSSGSVRSSPLHF

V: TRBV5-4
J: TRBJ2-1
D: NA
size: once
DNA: TGTGCCAGCAGCCCGGGACTTCAGTTCTCCTACAATGAGCAGTTCTTC
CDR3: CASSPGLQFSYNEQFF

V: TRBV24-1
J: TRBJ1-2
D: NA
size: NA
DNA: TGTGCCACCAGTGATGACGTAGCCTATGGCTACACCTTC
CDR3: CATSDDVAYGYTF

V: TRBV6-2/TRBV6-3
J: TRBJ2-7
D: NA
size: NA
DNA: TGTGCCAGCAGTTCTAGCAGAACGGCCCCCTACTACGAGCAGTACTTC
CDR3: CASSSSRTAPYYEQYF

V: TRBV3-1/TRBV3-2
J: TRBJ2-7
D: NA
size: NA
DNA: TGTGCCAGCAGCCAAGAGGGAGTCTACGAGCAGTACTTC
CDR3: CASSQEGVYEQYF

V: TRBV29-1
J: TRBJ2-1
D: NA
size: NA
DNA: TGCAGCGTTGAAGAAATAGTCAGCGGCCCCCAGTTCTTC
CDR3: CSVEEIVSGPQFF

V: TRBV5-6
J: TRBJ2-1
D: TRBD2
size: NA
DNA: TGTGCCAGCAGCTTGGTTGTGGCGGGAGGGTTTCACTCGCAGTTCTTC
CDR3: CASSLVVAGGFHSQFF

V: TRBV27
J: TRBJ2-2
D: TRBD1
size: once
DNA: TGTGCCAGCAGTTCGGGACAGTCCACCGGGGAGCTGTTTTTT
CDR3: CASSSGQSTGELFF

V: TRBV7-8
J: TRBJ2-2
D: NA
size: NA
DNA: TGTGCCAGCAGCTTAGCGGAGGGAGGCAACACCGGGGAGCTGTTTTTT
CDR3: CASSLAEGGNTGELFF

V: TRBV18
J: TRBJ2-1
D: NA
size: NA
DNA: TGTGCCAGCTCGCCTGTCCCCTCGGAGGAGCAGTTCTTC
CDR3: CASSPVPSEEQFF

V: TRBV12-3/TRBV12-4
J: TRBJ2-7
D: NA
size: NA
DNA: TGTGCCAGCAGCCCCAACTACGAGCAGTACTTC
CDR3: CASSPNYEQYF

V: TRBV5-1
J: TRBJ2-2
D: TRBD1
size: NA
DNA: TGCGCCAGCAGCTTGGTACAGGGGGTCACCGGGGAGCTGTTTTTT
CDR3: CASSLVQGVTGELFF

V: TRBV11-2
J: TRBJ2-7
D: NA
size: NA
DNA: TGTGCCAGCAGCTTACAGGGGACACGCTCCTACGAGCAGTACTTC
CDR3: CASSLQGTRSYEQYF

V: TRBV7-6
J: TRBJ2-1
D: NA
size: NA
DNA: TGTGCCAGCAGCTTAGGTCCGGGGTCCGGACTCGCCTACAATGAGCAGTTCTTC
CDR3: CASSLGPGSGLAYNEQFF

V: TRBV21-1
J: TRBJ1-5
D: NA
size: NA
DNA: TGTGCCAGCAGCACGCACCGGGACAGGGGTGAGGCCCAGCATTTT
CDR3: CASSTHRDRGEAQHF

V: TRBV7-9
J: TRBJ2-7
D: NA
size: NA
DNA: NA
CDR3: CASSLVLVGQGAPLEYF

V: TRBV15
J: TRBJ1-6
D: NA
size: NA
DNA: TGTGCCACCAGGGAGGGAGTCACCCTCCACTTT
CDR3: CATREGVTLHF

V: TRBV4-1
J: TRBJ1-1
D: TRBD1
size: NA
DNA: TGCGCCAGCAGCCCCGGACAGGCTAACACTGAAGCTTTCTTT
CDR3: CASSPGQANTEAFF

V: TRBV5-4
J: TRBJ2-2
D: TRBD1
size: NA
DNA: TGTGCCAGCAGCTCGGGGGACAGGTTTTTTGCCGGGGAGCTGTTTTTT
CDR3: CASSSGDRFFAGELFF